These T cell receptor beta chains were read from a single sample in a study of blood T cells in healthy people across ages. MiXCR, run by TCRdb on the 5' RACE reads, gives a single entry per CDR3 protein. The data contain just over 800,000 distinct CDR3 sequences, about 59% of them singletons. The sequenced sample consisted of blood. The receptors derive from a young man in good health. Each CDR3 is given with its conserved first and last residue. D genes are given only for firm matches. A clone size is listed for some rows: how often the clone was seen (once, few, many), or a class if it is expanded.

d_gene,j_gene,v_gene,abundance,CDR3nt,CDR3aa
.,TRBJ1-1,TRBV24-1,.,TGTGCCACCAGTGATTGGAACACTGAAGCTTTCTTT,CATSDWNTEAFF
.,TRBJ2-3,TRBV29-1,.,TGCAGCGTTGTCCTACCCGTCGGTTCAGATACGCAGTATTTT,CSVVLPVGSDTQYF
.,TRBJ2-7,TRBV28,.,TGTGCCAGCAAACCTGGGCTAGCGACTTACGAGCAGTACTTC,CASKPGLATYEQYF
.,TRBJ1-1,TRBV20-1,.,TGCAGAGTCCATAGGGGGGGGGACACTGAAGCTTTCTTT,CRVHRGGDTEAFF
.,TRBJ2-7,TRBV6-5,many,TGTGCCAGCAGTTACTCCGAGGGCCTGACCTACGAGCAGTACTTC,CASSYSEGLTYEQYF
.,TRBJ2-3,TRBV7-2,.,TGTGCCAGCAGCTCGGGACTGAAAGATACGCAGTATTTT,CASSSGLKDTQYF
.,TRBJ2-4,TRBV7-9,few,TGTGCCAGCAGCTCAACCGTGGAGGAGCAGTACTTC,CASSSTVEEQYF
.,TRBJ2-6,TRBV4-2,.,TGTGCCAGCAGCCAACAGGGAGCCCGAGGAGGGGCCAACGTCCTGACTTTC,CASSQQGARGGANVLTF
.,TRBJ1-1,TRBV7-9,.,TGTGCCAGCAGCACCCAATCGACTGAAGCTTTCTTT,CASSTQSTEAFF
.,TRBJ2-1,TRBV7-9,.,TGTGCCAGCAGCTTTATTGGCAATGAGCAGTTCTTC,CASSFIGNEQFF
.,TRBJ1-2,TRBV7-2,.,TGTGCCAGCAGCCCAGCCAGAGGGGGGACTAGTGGCTACACCTTC,CASSPARGGTSGYTF
.,TRBJ2-3,TRBV25-1,.,TGTGCCAGCAGTGAATTCCAGGGTCTTGACACAGATACGCAGTATTTT,CASSEFQGLDTDTQYF
TRBD1,TRBJ2-1,TRBV6-2/TRBV6-3,.,TGTGCCAGCAGTTACGGGGACAGGTATTTTTACAATGAGCAGTTTTTC,CASSYGDRYFYNEQFF
.,TRBJ2-3,TRBV7-9,.,TGTGCCAGCAGTATACAGGGAGGCACAGATACGCAGTATTTT,CASSIQGGTDTQYF
.,TRBJ2-7,TRBV4-3,.,TGCGCCAGCAGCCAAGATGTCGGCGAGCAGTACTTC,CASSQDVGEQYF
TRBD1,TRBJ1-6,TRBV6-1,.,TGTGCCAGCAGAGAAGACAGGGGGTCCTATAATTCACCCCTCCACTTT,CASREDRGSYNSPLHF
.,TRBJ2-1,TRBV7-2,.,TGTGCCAGCAGCTTAGAGCATCTTCCCGAGCAGTTCTTC,CASSLEHLPEQFF
.,TRBJ1-2,TRBV25-1,.,TGTGCCAGCAGTGATTCCCAGGTCTATGGCTACACCTTC,CASSDSQVYGYTF